The sequence of this TCR beta chain was determined in a study of shared clonotypes between healthy human individuals (dated by TCRdb to about 2020). Broadly, across the study: A few men and two women, aged 18 to 49 years, made up the cohort. Blood TCR repertoires of roughly 5 healthy adults were deeply sequenced to estimate repertoire size and the extent of clonotype sharing between individuals. To increase sequencing depth and limit assay-specific biases, TCR repertoire library preparation and sequencing were carried out by different laboratories using diverse techniques. Between about 0.85 and 9.5 billion PBMCs per donor were obtained by leukapheresis.

Points the paper makes about the study in general: Because the study included a small number of donors, the genetic and exposure-history diversity represented was limited. Sampling was restricted to blood, and TCR repertoires in tissue are likely to differ from TCR repertoires in blood. Based on pairwise subsampling, the degree of clonotype sharing among donors was expected to be affected by sequencing depth.

The donors were healthy, HIV-negative adults with no recently reported acute infections or vaccinations. All donors were Caucasian adults living in Nashville, Tennessee, USA. In the unsorted samples, 90 million to 100 million PBMCs were counted, and genomic DNA was extracted using the QIAamp DNA Blood Mini kit. Blood was collected by leukapheresis, and PBMCs were isolated by Ficoll-Histopaque density gradient centrifugation and then cryopreserved in liquid nitrogen vapor phase. Counted from cysteine to phenylalanine, this CDR3 has 15 amino acids. Kept here is only the CDR3 DNA, which spans 45 bases and is read in frame from base 1. Trimming leaves V shorter by 4 bases and J shorter by 5 bases, with the junction holding 7 bases beyond the gene matches. As encoded in the germline V gene, CDR1 is MNHNS while CDR2 is SASEGT. Using the deep immunoSEQ assay, TCR CDR3 regions were amplified from genomic DNA by multiplex PCR. Genomic DNA extracted from each cell subset was distributed evenly over all wells of several immunoSEQ 96-well plates, and each plate served as one replicate. For unsorted PBMC, 250 to 300 ng genomic DNA, equal to 30,000 or so T cell genomes, was loaded into each replicate PCR. Genomic DNA from unsorted PBMC was sequenced over ten immunoSEQ deep assay plates. Purified libraries were measured with a Qubit 3.0 fluorometer, size-checked on a Bioanalyzer 2100, and measured again with the KAPA Library Quantification kit. A separate single-read 150-cycle Illumina NextSeq 550 flow cell was used to sequence each immunoSEQ 96-well plate. On the authors' methods: Because the immunoSEQ output included only junctional sequences and no quality scores, the filtering could not be the same as the filtering used for full-length reads. Sequences were annotated with PyIR, a Python wrapper for IgBLAST v1.9, using IMGT germline references to assign V/J genes and CDR3. Reads were removed for weak V/J assignments (E-value above 1e-6), missing CDR3, stop codons, out-of-frame junctions, or ambiguous translated residues. A V3J clonotype was defined by an identical inferred V gene, J gene, and CDR3 amino acid sequence. To compute the percentage overlap between repertoires, the number of shared unique clonotypes was divided by the size of the smaller repertoire. RTK rarefaction, the Chao1 estimator, and Recon v2.1 estimates of unobserved clonotypes were used to assess repertoire richness. TCRdb took over this immuneACCESS table, retaining in-frame rearrangements with V and J assigned. Such tables are incomplete; in checked studies, under half of the missing clones stem from an unresolved V gene, and the remainder is unexplained. V and J calls and clone size are given by that table; D and trimming were obtained from the DNA. The sample table holds about half a million clones, of which approximately 85% were seen once. The top ten clonotypes cover 10% to 15% of the sample.

About this clone itself: This receptor's antigen is unknown. No much larger clonotype is one base removed from it; base qualities were not supplied.

The receptor's source is a woman aged 35 to 49 in good health. Some clones in this sample may be carry-over from other donors' samples. The chain uses TRBV6-1 and TRBJ1-5; 8 bases in the middle match TRBD1. The specimen sequenced was PBMCs. CDR3 sequence: CASSGGTGAYQPQHF. The DNA sequence reads TGTGCCAGCAGTGGTGGGACAGGAGCGTATCAGCCCCAGCATTTT.